A single sample is the source of the 32 T cell receptor beta chains below, sequenced in a study of cytomegalovirus exposure and HLA in healthy donors. This PCR relied on a set of 60 Vbeta primers and 13 Jbeta primers. Method: immunoSEQ multiplex PCR; TCRdb's copy keeps in-frame clones and lacks some. The sample holds 150,000 to 200,000 clones, around nine tenths seen once. Sequencing was done on a sample of PBMCs. These receptors came from a woman between 18 and 29 years old in good health and CMV-seronegative.

About this clone itself: One junction end disagrees with the germline gene, perhaps due to a read error. The chain couples TRBV7-9 to TRBJ1-2; no firm D call. The germline CDR1 and CDR2 sequences are SEHNR and FQNEAQ (reference sequence). This CDR3 is 12 amino acids long. The CDR3 loop reads CSSSFSAYGYTF. The CDR3 DNA sequence: TGTTCCAGCAGCTTTTCTGCGTATGGCTACACCTTC.

The chain uses TRBV11-2 and TRBJ2-3, with TRBD1 matching over 8 bases. Germline trimming cut 5 bases from V and 2 bases from J; bases unmatched to any gene: 15. This CDR3 region has 18 residues. The V gene's germline CDR1 is SGHAT and CDR2 FQNNGV. CDR3 sequence (DNA): TGTGCCAGCAGCCAAGAAGAACAGGGGGTTTACCCCACAGATACGCAGTATTTT. Translation gives CASSQEEQGVYPTDTQYF.

CDR3 nucleotides: TGCGCCAGCAGCCAACCTACGTCTAGATCCGGGGAGCTGTTTTTT. Residues: CASSQPTSRSGELFF. This chain connects TRBV4-1 to TRBJ2-2; D gene uncertain. Deletions cut 2 bases from V and 6 bases from J, with 13 bases between. Germline CDR1 reads MGHRA; CDR2 reads YSYEKL. The CDR3 totals 15 residues.

This clone was observed a single time. The gene calls are TRBV5-4 and TRBJ2-5; the match to TRBD1 covers 8 bases. Germline V gene data show CDR1 as SGHNT and CDR2 as YYREEE (reference sequence). V shed 3 bases and J 1 base; nucleotides not matched to a gene: 5. The length of the CDR3 is 15 residues. CDR3 in amino acids: CASSSLDRAQETQYF. CDR3 DNA sequence: TGTGCCAGCAGCTCCTTGGACAGGGCCCAAGAGACCCAGTACTTC.

This clone appeared once. The V and J genes are TRBV5-6 and TRBJ1-6, with D perhaps TRBD1 (5 bases). V lost 2 bases, J lost 7 bases, and 10 bases lay in between. The V gene's germline CDR1 is SGHDT and CDR2 YYEEEE. The CDR3 runs to 14 residues. The CDR3 DNA sequence: TGTGCCAGCAGCTTAGGAGGGGCGAATTCACCCCTCCACTTT. This sequence encodes CASSLGGANSPLHF.

V gene TRBV4-2 combines with J gene TRBJ2-3, with TRBD2 matching 16 bases. V shed 4 bases, J shed 3 bases, and the junction held 7 bases outside the gene matches. Germline values: CDR1 LGHNA, CDR2 YNFKEQ. The CDR3 sequence is 18 residues long. The CDR3 DNA follows: TGTGCCAGCAGCCTGGGACTAGCGGGAGGGCCTGTAACAGATACGCAGTATTTT. Translated: CASSLGLAGGPVTDTQYF.

V and J are TRBV7-2 and TRBJ1-1; D is possibly TRBD1 (6 bases). V lost 4 bases and J 1 base, leaving 13 bases between the germline ends. CDR1 and CDR2 (germline): SGHTA, FQGNSA. The CDR3 sequence is 15 residues long. The CDR3 region has the DNA TGTGCCAGCAGCTGGGACGGGGGGCGGAACACTGAAGCTTTCTTT. Translating gives CASSWDGGRNTEAFF.

Note on this clone: A read error may produce the germline difference seen at one junction end. The chain links TRBV7-9 to TRBJ1-1, with 8 bases that match TRBD1. This CDR3 has 14 residues. Germline values: CDR1 SEHNR, CDR2 FQNEAQ (reference sequence). CDR3 in amino acids: CASSPNRGNSEAFF. The CDR3 bases are TGTGCCAGCAGCCCTAACAGGGGGAACAGTGAAGCTTTCTTT.

This clone was seen once. The J gene is TRBJ1-2, the V gene TRBV5-4, with TRBD1 identical over 7 bases. V lost 2 bases, J lost 2 bases, and 9 bases stayed unmatched. Germline CDR1 is SGHNT and CDR2 is YYREEE (reference sequence). CDR3 size: 16 residues. DNA for the CDR3: TGTGCCAGCAGCTTACCCCCGGGACAGATGAACTATGGCTACACCTTC. Translated: CASSLPPGQMNYGYTF.

This chain connects TRBV10-3 to TRBJ1-1; 9 positions agree with TRBD1. V dropped 4 bases and J dropped 3; count of bases not matched to a gene: 3. From germline, CDR1 is ENHRY and CDR2 SYGVKD. CDR3 length equals 14 residues. The CDR3 region has the DNA TGTGCCATCAGTGGAAGACAGGGGGACACTGAAGCTTTCTTT. It translates to CAISGRQGDTEAFF.

The rearrangement uses TRBV5-6 and TRBJ1-1; D remains unclear. The CDR3 totals 15 residues. The germline V gene has CDR1 SGHDT and CDR2 YYEEEE. V was shortened by 0 bases and J by 2 bases, with 11 bases between the two germline ends. CDR3 sequence (DNA): TGTGCCAGCAGCTTGGGTGGGCCCTTCAACACTGAAGCTTTCTTT. Its translation: CASSLGGPFNTEAFF.

The chain recombines TRBV27 with TRBJ1-6; D is unclear. Germline-derived CDR1 and CDR2 are MNHEY and SMNVEV (reference sequence). The ends were cut back, 0 bases at V and 9 bases at J, with 12 bases in the middle. This CDR3 comprises 15 residues. Here the CDR3 reads CASSLSGTRSSPLHF. In nucleotides, the CDR3 is TGTGCCAGCAGTTTATCCGGCACTCGGAGTTCACCCCTCCACTTT.

CDR3: CASSLLKMGTGVYEKLFF. The CDR3 region has the DNA TGTGCCAGCAGCTTATTAAAGATGGGGACAGGGGTATACGAAAAACTGTTTTTT. The chain has TRBV11-2 and TRBJ1-4, with 10 nucleotides matching TRBD1. The CDR3 covers 18 residues. The ends lost 2 bases at V and 8 bases at J; junction bases unmatched: 14. Germline CDR1 SGHAT, CDR2 FQNNGV.

The CDR3 sequence: CASSEKGRNEKLFF. The CDR3, as DNA: TGTGCCAGCAGTGAAAAGGGGCGCAATGAAAAACTGTTTTTT. V and J are TRBV6-1 and TRBJ1-4; D might be TRBD1 (5 bases). This CDR3 is 14 amino acids long. V lost 2 bases and J 5 bases, leaving 9 bases between the germline ends. The germline V gene encodes CDR1 MNHNS and CDR2 SASEGT.

The chain recombines TRBV7-6 with TRBJ2-7; TRBD1 matches at 7 bases. J was trimmed by 5 bases and V by 1 base; bases with no gene match: 5. Germline V CDR1 and CDR2: SGHVS, FNYEAQ. The CDR3 runs 14 residues. For the CDR3, the DNA is TGTGCCAGCAGCTTAGTGGTAGGGGGCCACGAGCAGTACTTC. Translating gives CASSLVVGGHEQYF.

V and J are TRBV9 and TRBJ2-7; D gene unclear. The CDR3 consists of 14 residues. Germline V gene lookup returns CDR1 SGDLS and CDR2 YYNGEE. Between the trimmed V and J ends, which lost 1 base and 1 base, there was a span of 9 bases. CDR3 coding DNA: TGTGCCAGCAGCGTATCAGTTCTTTCCTACGAGCAGTACTTC. Protein sequence: CASSVSVLSYEQYF. Based on the CDR3 plus reference TRBV9 and TRBJ2-7, the full variable domain is DSGVTQTPKHLITATGQRVTLRCSPRSGDLSVYWYQQSLDQGLQFLIQYYNGEERAKGNILERFSAQQFPDLHSELNLSSLELGDSALYFCASSVSVLSYEQYFGPGTRLTVT.

V is TRBV19 and J is TRBJ1-3, with TRBD1 matching 8 bases. This CDR3 region has 14 residues. Trimming removed 6 bases from V and 3 bases from J; junction bases left unmatched: 4. Germline V CDR1 and CDR2: LNHDA, SQIVND (reference sequence). The CDR3, as DNA: TGTGCCAGTAGGAAAGACAGGGGTGGAAACACCATATATTTT. This encodes CASRKDRGGNTIYF.

The chain joins TRBV7-2 to TRBJ2-5; 9 nucleotides agree with TRBD2. The J call may be wrong; the DNA end is better matched by TRBJ2-7. The V gene's germline CDR1 is SGHTA and CDR2 FQGNSA. This CDR3 has 14 amino acids. This chain's CDR3 is CASSLGSGSYEQYF. The DNA of the CDR3 is TGTGCCAGCAGCTTAGGTAGCGGGAGCTACGAGCAGTACTTC.

V gene TRBV29-1 combines with J gene TRBJ1-5; the D gene is possibly TRBD1 (5 bases). CDR3 size: 15 residues. Germline loops: CDR1 SQVTM, CDR2 ANQGSEA. V was pared by 4 bases and J by 6 bases, with 19 bases between. The CDR3 protein is CSVAYGVGGSQPQHF. The CDR3 region has the DNA TGCAGCGTTGCGTATGGGGTCGGGGGGAGTCAGCCCCAGCATTTT.

The V and J genes are TRBV28 and TRBJ1-1; a weak D match, TRBD1 (6 bases). Trimming took 3 bases from V and 1 from J, leaving 12 bases between them. This CDR3 comprises 15 residues. The germline V gene encodes CDR1 MDHEN and CDR2 SYDVKM. CDR3 amino acids: CASSLGGAGNTEAFF. DNA of the CDR3: TGTGCCAGCAGTTTGGGGGGGGCGGGGAACACTGAAGCTTTCTTT. The complete variable domain, with remaining parts taken from reference TRBV28 and TRBJ1-1, reads DVKVTQSSRYLVKRTGEKVFLECVQDMDHENMFWYRQDPGLGLRLIYFSYDVKMKEKGDIPEGYSVSREKKERFSLILESASTNQTSMYLCASSLGGAGNTEAFFGQGTRLTVV.

This sequence joins TRBV9 and TRBJ1-6, with unresolved D. Germline V gene lookup returns CDR1 SGDLS and CDR2 YYNGEE. V was cut by 0 bases and J by 8 bases, with 12 bases left in between. The CDR3 sequence is 15 residues long. The CDR3 sequence: CASSVVGPEDSPLHF. In DNA form, the CDR3 reads TGTGCCAGCAGCGTAGTCGGACCGGAGGATTCACCCCTCCACTTT.

This chain joins TRBV6-1 and TRBJ1-6; 7 bases align to TRBD1. CDR3 length: 15 residues. Germline lookup yields CDR1 MNHNS and CDR2 SASEGT. Losses at the gene ends were 2 bases for V and 6 bases for J; bases not matched to a gene: 4. DNA for the CDR3: TGTGCCAGCAGTGAAAACAGGGGTAGTAATTCACCCCTCCACTTT. Protein sequence: CASSENRGSNSPLHF.

The genes are TRBV6-1 and TRBJ2-7, with a weak D call TRBD1 (6 bases). Germline-derived CDR1 and CDR2 are MNHNS and SASEGT. V shed 10 bases and J shed 3 bases, with 13 bases lying between them. This CDR3 has 12 residues. This chain's CDR3 is CATQGSVYEQYF. In DNA form, the CDR3 reads TGTGCCACCCAGGGGAGCGTCTACGAGCAGTACTTC.

V and J are TRBV6-5 and TRBJ1-2; D remains unclear. CDR1 MNHEY and CDR2 SVGAGI come from the germline V gene. This CDR3 spans 13 amino acids. V was pared by 2 bases and J by 7 bases, with 11 bases between. The CDR3 nucleotides read TGTGCCAGCAGTTACGGGCCTTTAGGTGGCTACACCTTC. It codes for CASSYGPLGGYTF.

This clone was detected once. V usage is TRBV16 and J usage is TRBJ1-1, with 9 bases identical to TRBD1. Per the germline V gene, CDR1 is KGHSY and CDR2 is FQNENV. The trim removed 0 bases at V and 4 bases at J, leaving 3 bases unmatched. CDR3 size: 15 residues. CDR3 sequence reads: CASSQSATGGTEAFF. As DNA, the CDR3 is TGTGCCAGCAGCCAATCCGCGACAGGGGGCACTGAAGCTTTCTTT.

This clone was counted between two and nine times. The rearrangement links TRBV6-5 to TRBJ2-1; D is possibly TRBD2 (5 bases). This CDR3 is 12 amino acids long. In germline, CDR1 is MNHEY, CDR2 SVGAGI. V dropped 0 bases and J dropped 13 bases, with 10 bases sitting between them. Written as DNA, the CDR3 is TGTGCCAGCAGTTACTCAACGGGAACCCAGTTCTTC. It translates to CASSYSTGTQFF.

J is TRBJ1-1 and V is TRBV21-1; the table gives TRBD1 as D, unverified against the DNA. TRBV21-1 is designated a pseudogene. The CDR3 length is 16 residues. The CDR3 coding sequence is TGTGCCAGCACCTACACGACAGGCCTCATGAACACTGAAGCTTTCTTT. Amino acids: CASTYTTGLMNTEAFF.

This chain uses TRBV10-2 with TRBJ1-5; 7 bases align to TRBD1. V was pared by 7 bases and J by 7 bases, with 10 bases of the junction left unmatched. CDR1 is WSHSY, CDR2 SAAADI, per germline. CDR3 size: 14 residues. CDR3 protein: CASTDEGAGQPQHF. The CDR3 coding sequence is TGCGCCAGCACGGATGAGGGGGCTGGACAGCCCCAGCATTTT.

Written as DNA, the CDR3 is TGTGCCAGCAGCCAGGGCCTCCAAGAGACCCAGTACTTC. It translates to CASSQGLQETQYF. This sequence joins TRBV6-1 and TRBJ2-5, with D possibly being TRBD1 (5 bases). With 6 bases removed from V and 1 base from J, the gap between germline ends came to 9 bases. Germline CDR1 MNHNS, CDR2 SASEGT. The CDR3 is 13 amino acids.

This rearrangement joins TRBV6-1 to TRBJ1-5; D gene uncertain. Germline V lookup: CDR1 MNHNS, CDR2 SASEGT. Trimming took off 6 bases at V and 7 bases at J, with 10 bases between the two ends. The length of the CDR3 is 12 residues. CDR3 region: CASSQAGQPQHF. The DNA of the CDR3 is TGTGCCAGCAGCCAAGCGGGACAGCCCCAGCATTTT.

V gene TRBV19 combines with J gene TRBJ2-7, with 9 bases matching TRBD1. In germline, CDR1 is LNHDA, CDR2 SQIVND (reference sequence). The V segment lost 6 bases and the J segment 6 bases; nucleotides outside the gene matches: 9. The CDR3 sequence is 14 residues long. The CDR3 spells CASRDPGQGVEQYF. CDR3 DNA: TGTGCCAGTAGAGACCCGGGACAGGGAGTCGAGCAGTACTTC.

This rearrangement joins TRBV19 to TRBJ2-7, with D uncertain. Per the germline V gene, CDR1 is LNHDA and CDR2 is SQIVND (reference sequence). V shed 1 base and J shed 3 bases, with 10 bases lying between them. The CDR3 runs 14 residues. CDR3 loop: CASSIVNSNYEQYF. Here the CDR3 DNA reads TGTGCCAGTAGTATAGTCAACAGCAACTACGAGCAGTACTTC.